The 29 T cell receptor beta chains in this list originate from one sample, sequenced in a study of blood T cells in healthy people across ages. Through a sample-barcoded 5' primer and a J-beta primer mix, a second PCR was run for roughly 6 to 12 cycles. TCRdb used MiXCR to reprocess the 5' RACE reads, holding one entry per CDR3 protein. The sample carries approximately 820,000 distinct CDR3 sequences, approximately 48% recorded once. The source material was blood. These receptors all stem from a man in his 60s in good health.

Regarding this clonotype: Possible read error: a much larger clone is one base away. The gene calls are TRBV7-3 and TRBJ2-6; D is unresolved. The CDR3 length is 17 residues. Germline V CDR1 and CDR2: SGHTA, FQGTGA. Trimming took off 3 bases at V and 4 bases at J, with 16 bases between the two ends. The DNA of the CDR3 is TGTGCCAGCAGCTTCACCCCGGTTGAGGCGGGGGCCAACGTCCTGACTTTC. This encodes CASSFTPVEAGANVLTF.

The chain couples TRBV10-3 to TRBJ2-6; 7 positions agree with TRBD1. This CDR3 is 19 amino acids long. The junction had 13 bases not matched to a gene; V was cut back by 5 bases and J by 0 bases. The germline gives CDR1 ENHRY, CDR2 SYGVKD. The CDR3 nucleotides are TGTGCCATCAGTTCTCCGACAGGGCTCAAATCCTCTGGGGCCAACGTCCTGACTTTC. Its protein product is CAISSPTGLKSSGANVLTF.

This clonotype was recorded a few times. The chain links TRBV12-3 or TRBV12-4 to TRBJ2-2; 7 bases map to TRBD1. This CDR3 spans 16 amino acids. Unmatched junction bases numbered 11, after V lost 6 bases and J lost 4 bases. In DNA form, the CDR3 reads TGTGCCAGCAGCCGGGCCGGACAGGTGGCCACCGGGGAGCTGTTTTTT. Its translation is CASSRAGQVATGELFF.

This chain links TRBV13 with TRBJ2-4; 9 bases agree with TRBD2. The J call is uncertain, as TRBJ2-7 better fits the DNA end. CDR1 is PRHDT, CDR2 FYEKMQ, per germline (reference sequence). The CDR3 extends over 14 amino acids. The chain's CDR3 is CASSLRLAGLEQYF. The CDR3 DNA sequence: TGTGCCAGCAGCTTAAGGCTAGCGGGGCTCGAGCAGTACTTC.

In this sample, this clonotype turned up a few times. The chain recombines TRBV20-1 with TRBJ2-5, with D perhaps assigned TRBD1 or TRBD2 (6 bases each). The CDR3 has 15 residues. Germline lookup yields CDR1 DFQATT and CDR2 SNEGSKA (reference sequence). V lost 5 bases and J 1 base, leaving 17 bases between the germline ends. The CDR3: CSAAGRGGTQETQYF. In DNA form, the CDR3 reads TGCAGTGCTGCTGGCAGAGGGGGGACCCAAGAGACCCAGTACTTC.

This clonotype was picked up a small number of times. The chain couples TRBV2 to TRBJ2-5, with D possibly being TRBD1 or TRBD2 (5 bases each). Near its end, the DNA agrees better with TRBJ2-7, so the J call may be wrong. CDR1 SNHLY and CDR2 FYNNEI come from the germline V gene. This CDR3 region has 14 residues. CDR3 coding DNA: TGTGCCAGCTCGGGGCAGTCCTATTCCTACGAGCAGTACTTC. This translates into CASSGQSYSYEQYF.

The count of this clonotype is one. This chain links TRBV20-1 with TRBJ2-7; no clear D gene. The CDR3 spans 13 residues. CDR1 and CDR2 from the germline V gene are DFQATT and SNEGSKA (reference sequence). V was pared by 0 bases and J by 7 bases, with 13 bases between. The CDR3 sequence is CSARDPPVNEQYF. For the CDR3, the DNA is TGCAGTGCTAGAGATCCACCTGTTAATGAGCAGTACTTC.

This clonotype appeared a few times. The chain links TRBV13 to TRBJ2-3; possibly TRBD1 for D (7 bases). The CDR3 loop spans 13 amino acids. Trimming shortened V by 5 bases and J by 5 bases, and 11 bases separated the two germline ends. The germline CDR1 and CDR2 sequences are PRHDT and FYEKMQ (reference sequence). As DNA, the CDR3 is TGTGCCAGCAGCAGACAGGGAGGAGATACGCAGTATTTT. Translation: CASSRQGGDTQYF. The full variable domain, rest sourced from reference TRBV13 and TRBJ2-3, is AAGVIQSPRHLIKEKRETATLKCYPIPRHDTVYWYQQGPGQDPQFLISFYEKMQSDKGSIPDRFSAQQFSDYHSELNMSSLELGDSALYFCASSRQGGDTQYFGPGTRLTVL.

This clonotype was seen once. Since the CDR3 does not end with the conserved phenylalanine or tryptophan, this likely comes from a read error. The chain couples TRBV20-1 to TRBJ2-4, with TRBD1 matching 7 bases. The CDR3 has 14 residues. CDR1 DFQATT and CDR2 SNEGSKA come from the germline V gene (reference sequence). J gave up 8 bases and V 3 bases, and 10 bases lay outside the gene matches. The CDR3 coding sequence is TGCAGTGCTAGCAGCCGGACAGGTCCGGACATTCAGTACCTC. This translates into CSASSRTGPDIQYL.

V is TRBV6-2 or TRBV6-3 and J is TRBJ1-5; tentative D call: TRBD1 (5 bases). V was trimmed by 5 bases and J by 2 bases, leaving 10 bases between them. The germline gives CDR1 MNHEY, CDR2 SVGEGT. The CDR3 runs to 14 residues. CDR3 DNA sequence: TGTGCCAGCAGTGACAGCGGAGGCAATCAGCCCCAGCATTTT. This translates into CASSDSGGNQPQHF.

V and J are TRBV4-1 and TRBJ1-5; no clear D gene. Germline CDR1 is MGHRA and CDR2 is YSYEKL. CDR3 length: 15 amino acids. Trimming took 0 bases from V and 3 from J, leaving 9 bases between them. The chain's CDR3 is CASSQDSANNQPQHF. The CDR3 nucleotides are TGCGCCAGCAGCCAAGATTCGGCCAACAATCAGCCCCAGCATTTT.

This clonotype was found a few times. The gene calls are TRBV5-1 and TRBJ2-1; possibly TRBD1 or TRBD2 for D (5 bases each). Trimming took 4 bases from V and 5 from J, leaving 13 bases between them. The CDR3 loop spans 14 amino acids. The germline V gene has CDR1 SGHRS and CDR2 YFSETQ. CDR3 sequence reads: CASSTGTPNNEQFF. In nucleotides, the CDR3 is TGCGCCAGCAGCACCGGGACCCCTAACAATGAGCAGTTCTTC.

The chain is built from TRBV4-3 and TRBJ2-5; D is perhaps TRBD2 (5 bases). V gave up 0 bases and J gave up 5 bases, with 19 bases separating them. CDR1 LGHNA and CDR2 YSLEER come from the germline V gene. This CDR3 is built from 17 residues. Here the CDR3 reads CASSQDRLALSGETQYF. The DNA of the CDR3 is TGCGCCAGCAGCCAAGATAGGCTAGCCCTCTCGGGGGAGACCCAGTACTTC.

V and J are TRBV24-1 and TRBJ2-1; D is possibly TRBD1 (6 bases). The CDR3 is 12 amino acids. Germline CDR1 KGHDR, CDR2 SFDVKD. Trimming took 2 bases from V and 10 from J, leaving 8 bases between them. The CDR3 DNA reads as TGTGCCACCAGTGATTGGGGGACAGAGCAGTTCTTC. Protein sequence: CATSDWGTEQFF.

The chain carries TRBV11-1 and TRBJ2-3, with D perhaps TRBD2 (5 bases). V dropped 4 bases and J dropped 1 base, with 18 bases sitting between them. The germline gives CDR1 SGHAT, CDR2 FQDESV (reference sequence). The CDR3 is 17 residues long. CDR3 DNA: TGTGCCAGCAGCTCAAACCCAACTAGTTCTGGCACAGATACGCAGTATTTT. This sequence encodes CASSSNPTSSGTDTQYF. Based on the CDR3 plus reference TRBV11-1 and TRBJ2-3, the full variable domain is EAEVAQSPRYKITEKSQAVAFWCDPISGHATLYWYRQILGQGPELLVQFQDESVVDDSQLPKDRFSAERLKGVDSTLKIQPAELGDSAMYLCASSSNPTSSGTDTQYFGPGTRLTVL.

CDR3 in DNA: TGTGCCAACGGGGGATACATCGGGGAGCTGTTTTTT. It specifies CANGGYIGELFF. The chain uses TRBV7-2 and TRBJ2-2; tentative D call: TRBD2 (6 bases). Trimming stripped 10 bases from V and 7 bases from J, with 13 bases between. The CDR3 totals 12 residues. Germline values: CDR1 SGHTA, CDR2 FQGNSA.

This chain links TRBV5-1 with TRBJ2-1; 9 bases fit TRBD2. Trimming took 4 bases from V and 4 from J; bases not matched to a gene: 9. The germline CDR1 and CDR2 sequences are SGHRS and YFSETQ. CDR3 length: 16 residues. The CDR3 is CASSGIAGAIYNEQFF. The CDR3 DNA sequence: TGCGCCAGCAGCGGTATAGCGGGGGCCATTTACAATGAGCAGTTCTTC.

V usage is TRBV20-1 and J usage is TRBJ2-4; 7 positions match TRBD2. J gave up 0 bases and V 0 bases, and 14 bases lay outside the gene matches. CDR3 length: 19 amino acids. Germline V gene sequence: CDR1 DFQATT, CDR2 SNEGSKA (reference sequence). The CDR3 coding sequence is TGCAGTGCTAGAGATATCGGAGAGGGAGGGGTGATAGCCAAAAACATTCAGTACTTC. It encodes CSARDIGEGGVIAKNIQYF.

This sequence joins TRBV25-1 and TRBJ2-2; D remains unclear. Trimming removed 1 base from V and 2 bases from J, with 8 bases in between. The CDR3 runs 15 residues. Germline V gene sequence: CDR1 MGHDK, CDR2 SYGVNS. The CDR3 loop reads CASSEFGSNTGELFF. The CDR3 DNA is TGTGCCAGCAGTGAATTCGGATCAAACACCGGGGAGCTGTTTTTT.

The CDR3 protein is CSAKSSGGRSEQFF. The CDR3 DNA reads TGCAGTGCTAAGTCTAGCGGGGGGAGATCGGAGCAGTTCTTC. The chain joins TRBV20-1 to TRBJ2-1, with 11 bases fitting TRBD2. The trim removed 4 bases at V and 10 bases at J, leaving 9 bases unmatched. The CDR3 spans 14 residues. From germline, CDR1 is DFQATT and CDR2 SNEGSKA (reference sequence).

J is TRBJ1-5 and V is TRBV6-6; TRBD1 agrees at 10 bases. With 5 bases clipped from V and 7 bases from J, the junction kept 5 bases outside the gene matches. CDR3 length equals 14 residues. Germline CDR1 and CDR2: MNHNY and SVGAGI (reference sequence). In nucleotides, the CDR3 is TGTGCCAGCAGTGTGCGGACAGGGGGACAGCCCCAGCATTTT. Protein sequence: CASSVRTGGQPQHF.

The chain carries TRBV6-2 or TRBV6-3 and TRBJ2-1; 10 bases fit TRBD1. Losses at the gene ends were 6 bases for V and 6 bases for J; bases not matched to a gene: 5. This CDR3 is 14 amino acids long. The V gene's germline CDR1 is MNHEY and CDR2 SVGEGT. The CDR3 DNA reads TGTGCCAGCAGGGGGACAGGGGTTGGCAATGAGCAGTTCTTC. This gives the protein CASRGTGVGNEQFF.

This clonotype is a singleton in its sample. The chain couples TRBV29-1 to TRBJ2-1, with 8 bases lining up with TRBD2. CDR1 is SQVTM, CDR2 ANQGSEA, per germline. The CDR3 loop spans 17 amino acids. V shed 1 base, J shed 4 bases, and the junction held 12 bases outside the gene matches. The DNA for the CDR3 is TGCAGCGTTGAAGTCACTCATGGCTTAGCGGGGTACAATGAGCAGTTCTTC. Protein product: CSVEVTHGLAGYNEQFF.

The J gene is TRBJ1-6, the V gene TRBV6-6, with D perhaps matching TRBD1 (5 bases). This CDR3 spans 13 amino acids. The germline V gene encodes CDR1 MNHNY and CDR2 SVGAGI (reference sequence). V lost 4 bases and J lost 10, with 11 bases in between. The CDR3 coding sequence is TGTGCCAGCAGTTCCAGGGAGGAATCACCCCTCCACTTT. Its protein product is CASSSREESPLHF.

CDR3 coding DNA: TGTGCCAGCTCACCAGGGCAATCTAGCGGGTTTGCAGATACGCAGTATTTT. Amino acids: CASSPGQSSGFADTQYF. The chain is built from TRBV18 and TRBJ2-3; 8 bases fit TRBD2. V lost 2 bases, J lost 4 bases, and 11 bases stayed unmatched. This CDR3 is 17 amino acids long. The V gene's germline CDR1 is KGHSH and CDR2 LQKENI.

V and J are TRBV18 and TRBJ2-5, with a possible D match to TRBD2 (5 bases). With 5 bases removed from V and 3 bases from J, the gap between germline ends came to 13 bases. The CDR3 is made up of 14 amino acids. Germline values: CDR1 KGHSH, CDR2 LQKENI. CDR3 DNA sequence: TGTGCCAGCTCATCGGCCTACGGGGAAGAGACCCAGTACTTC. Protein: CASSSAYGEETQYF.

V gene TRBV6-1 combines with J gene TRBJ1-2; D gene uncertain. The CDR3 spans 17 residues. CDR1 is MNHNS, CDR2 SASEGT, per germline. Between the trimmed V and J ends, which lost 5 bases and 0 bases, there was a span of 19 bases. The CDR3 nucleotides are TGTGCCAGCAGTCTTAAACTTGGGGTAGGGCCTAACTATGGCTACACCTTC. Translation: CASSLKLGVGPNYGYTF.

The chain couples TRBV7-3 to TRBJ2-3; 10 bases are a match to TRBD1. V trimming: 2 bases; J trimming: 2 bases; junction bases outside the gene matches: 7. Germline V gives CDR1 SGHTA, CDR2 FQGTGA. This CDR3 is built from 17 residues. The CDR3 DNA reads as TGTGCCAGCAGCTTACAGGGACAGGGGATGGACACAGATACGCAGTATTTT. Its translation is CASSLQGQGMDTDTQYF.

The genes are TRBV6-2 or TRBV6-3 and TRBJ2-2; TRBD1 agrees at 7 bases. With 4 bases clipped from V and 5 bases from J, the junction kept 10 bases outside the gene matches. Looked up from germline, CDR1 is MNHEY and CDR2 is SVGEGT. The length of the CDR3 is 16 residues. The CDR3, as DNA: TGTGCCAGCAGTTTGACAGGGCCCTCCCCGACCGGGGAGCTGTTTTTT. Protein: CASSLTGPSPTGELFF.